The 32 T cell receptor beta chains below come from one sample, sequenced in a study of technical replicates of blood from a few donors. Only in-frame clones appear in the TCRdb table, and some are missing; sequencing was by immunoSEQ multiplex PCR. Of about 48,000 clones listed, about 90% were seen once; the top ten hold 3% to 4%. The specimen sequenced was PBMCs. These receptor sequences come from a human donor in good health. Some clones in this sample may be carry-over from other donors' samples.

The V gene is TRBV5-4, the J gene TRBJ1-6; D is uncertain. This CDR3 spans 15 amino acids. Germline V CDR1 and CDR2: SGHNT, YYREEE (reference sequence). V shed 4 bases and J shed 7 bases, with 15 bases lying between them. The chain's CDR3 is CASSTRGERNSPLHF. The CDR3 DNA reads TGTGCCAGCAGCACCCGCGGGGAGCGGAATTCACCCCTCCACTTT.

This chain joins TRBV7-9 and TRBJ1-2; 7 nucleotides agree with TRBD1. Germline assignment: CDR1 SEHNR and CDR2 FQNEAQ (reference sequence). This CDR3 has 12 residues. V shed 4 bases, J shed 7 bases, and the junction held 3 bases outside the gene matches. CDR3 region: CASSSGGFGYTF. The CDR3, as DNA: TGTGCCAGCAGCTCAGGGGGGTTTGGCTACACCTTC.

The CDR3 DNA is TGTGCCAGCAGCGCCAACCGGGACAGGGTTGGCGAAAAACTGTTTTTT. Translated, it gives CASSANRDRVGEKLFF. V and J are TRBV13 and TRBJ1-4; TRBD1 matches 9 bases. Trimming took 5 bases from V and 8 from J; bases not matched to a gene: 12. Looked up from germline, CDR1 is PRHDT and CDR2 is FYEKMQ (reference sequence). This CDR3 has 16 amino acids.

CDR3 nucleotides: TGTGCCAGCAGGGCTCAGGGCTGGGGGGGCGTCACGGATACGCAGTATTTT. Protein: CASRAQGWGGVTDTQYF. The chain links TRBV13 to TRBJ2-3; possibly TRBD2 for D (7 bases). The CDR3 consists of 17 residues. Trimming took 6 bases from V and 6 from J, leaving 25 bases between them. The germline gives CDR1 PRHDT, CDR2 FYEKMQ (reference sequence).

In nucleotides, the CDR3 is TGTGCCAGCAGCTTACGGGACAGCTCTGGAAACACCATATATTTT. Amino acid sequence: CASSLRDSSGNTIYF. The chain carries TRBV7-8 and TRBJ1-3; TRBD1 matches 7 bases. The CDR3 has 15 residues. Unmatched junction bases numbered 1, after V lost 2 bases and J lost 0 bases. Germline V CDR1 and CDR2: SGHVS, FQNEAQ.

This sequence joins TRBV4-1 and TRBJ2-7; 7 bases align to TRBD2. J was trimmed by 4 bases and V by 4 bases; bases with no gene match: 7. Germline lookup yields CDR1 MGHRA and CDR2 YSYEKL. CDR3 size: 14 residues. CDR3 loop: CASSPAGAHYEQYF. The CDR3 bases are TGCGCCAGCAGCCCGGCGGGAGCGCATTACGAGCAGTACTTC.

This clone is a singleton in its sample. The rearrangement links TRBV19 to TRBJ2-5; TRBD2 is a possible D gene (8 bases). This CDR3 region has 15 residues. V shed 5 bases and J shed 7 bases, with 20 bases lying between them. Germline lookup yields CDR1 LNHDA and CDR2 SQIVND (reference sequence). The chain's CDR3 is CASSAGGLGLGTQYF. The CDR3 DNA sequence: TGTGCCAGTAGTGCAGGGGGACTAGGGCTAGGGACCCAGTACTTC. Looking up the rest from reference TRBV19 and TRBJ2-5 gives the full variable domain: DGGITQSPKYLFRKEGQNVTLSCEQNLNHDAMYWYRQDPGQGLRLIYYSQIVNDFQKGDIAEGYSVSREKKESFPLTVTSAQKNPTAFYLCASSAGGLGLGTQYFGPGTRLLVL.

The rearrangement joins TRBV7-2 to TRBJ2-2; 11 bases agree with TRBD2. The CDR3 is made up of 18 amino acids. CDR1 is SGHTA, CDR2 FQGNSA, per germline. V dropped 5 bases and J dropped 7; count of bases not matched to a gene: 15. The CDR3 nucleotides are TGTGCCAGCAGCCCAAGCTTATTAGCGGGAGGGCCGGGCGGGGAGCTGTTTTTT. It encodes CASSPSLLAGGPGGELFF.

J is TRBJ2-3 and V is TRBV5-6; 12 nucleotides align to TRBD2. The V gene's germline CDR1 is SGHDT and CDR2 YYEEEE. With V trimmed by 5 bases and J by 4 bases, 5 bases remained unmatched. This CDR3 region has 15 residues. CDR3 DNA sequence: TGTGCCAGCAGACCTAGCGGGAGGGGACCAGATACGCAGTATTTT. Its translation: CASRPSGRGPDTQYF.

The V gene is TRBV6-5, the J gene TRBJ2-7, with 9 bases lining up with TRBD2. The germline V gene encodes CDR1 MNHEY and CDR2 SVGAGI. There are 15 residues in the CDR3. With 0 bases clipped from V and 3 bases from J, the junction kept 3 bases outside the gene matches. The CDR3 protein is CASSYSERGVYEQYF. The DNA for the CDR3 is TGTGCCAGCAGTTACTCTGAGCGGGGGGTCTACGAGCAGTACTTC.

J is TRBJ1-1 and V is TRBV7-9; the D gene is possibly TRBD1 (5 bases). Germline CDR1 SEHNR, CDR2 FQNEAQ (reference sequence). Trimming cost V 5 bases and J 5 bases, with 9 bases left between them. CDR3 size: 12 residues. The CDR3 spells CASSGGGTEAFF. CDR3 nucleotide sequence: TGTGCCAGCAGCGGGGGGGGAACTGAAGCTTTCTTT.

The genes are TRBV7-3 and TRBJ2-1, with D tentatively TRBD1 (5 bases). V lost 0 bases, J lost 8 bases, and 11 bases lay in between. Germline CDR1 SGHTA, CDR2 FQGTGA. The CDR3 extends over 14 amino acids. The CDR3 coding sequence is TGTGCCAGCAGCTTAACAGGGGTAGGCGATGAGCAGTTCTTC. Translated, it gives CASSLTGVGDEQFF.

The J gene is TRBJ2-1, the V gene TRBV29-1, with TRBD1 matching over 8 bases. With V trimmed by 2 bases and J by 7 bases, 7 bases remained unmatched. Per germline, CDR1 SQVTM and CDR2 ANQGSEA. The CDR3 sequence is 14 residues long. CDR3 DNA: TGCAGCGTTGAATTCCGGGACAGGAGAAATGAGCAGTTCTTC. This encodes CSVEFRDRRNEQFF.

The CDR3 DNA reads TGCGCCAGCAGCGACGGGGGACCTAACAATGAGCAGTTCTTC. Its protein is CASSDGGPNNEQFF. The chain combines TRBV5-1 with TRBJ2-1; maybe TRBD2 (6 bases). This CDR3 region has 14 residues. Trimming pared 4 bases from V and 5 bases from J, leaving 13 bases between. Germline V CDR1 and CDR2: SGHRS, YFSETQ.

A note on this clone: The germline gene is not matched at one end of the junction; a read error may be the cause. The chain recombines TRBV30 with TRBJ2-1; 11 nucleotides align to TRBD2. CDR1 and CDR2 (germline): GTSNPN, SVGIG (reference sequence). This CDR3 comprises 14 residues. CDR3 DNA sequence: TGTGCCTGGAGTGTAAGTGTAGCGGGAGGGCCTAATCTCTTC. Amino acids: CAWSVSVAGGPNLF.

This CDR3 is CASSPGTDNFYGYTF. As DNA, the CDR3 is TGTGCCAGCTCACCAGGGACAGACAACTTCTATGGCTACACCTTC. V and J are TRBV18 and TRBJ1-2; the match to TRBD1 covers 7 bases. The CDR3 has 15 amino acids. V was pared by 2 bases and J by 4 bases, with 7 bases of the junction left unmatched. Germline CDR1 KGHSH, CDR2 LQKENI.

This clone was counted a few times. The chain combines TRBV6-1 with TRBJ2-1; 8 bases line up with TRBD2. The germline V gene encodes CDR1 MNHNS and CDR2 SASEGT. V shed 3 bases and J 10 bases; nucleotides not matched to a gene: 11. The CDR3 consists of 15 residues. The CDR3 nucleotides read TGTGCCAGCAGTGAGGGGCTAGCGGGTGGCGGGGAGCAGTTCTTC. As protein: CASSEGLAGGGEQFF.

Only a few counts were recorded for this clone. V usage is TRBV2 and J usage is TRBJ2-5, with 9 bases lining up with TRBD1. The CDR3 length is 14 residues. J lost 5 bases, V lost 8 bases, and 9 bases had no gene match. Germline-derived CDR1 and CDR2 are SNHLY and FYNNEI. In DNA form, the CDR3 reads TGTGCCAGCGGGGACAGGGTGGGCTCGGAGACCCAGTACTTC. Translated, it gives CASGDRVGSETQYF.

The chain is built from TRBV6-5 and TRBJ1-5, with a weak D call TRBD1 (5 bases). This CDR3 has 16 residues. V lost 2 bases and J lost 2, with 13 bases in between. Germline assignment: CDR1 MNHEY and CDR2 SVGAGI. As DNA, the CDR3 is TGTGCCAGCAGTTACAAGGGGAAAGAGGGCAATCAGCCCCAGCATTTT. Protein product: CASSYKGKEGNQPQHF.

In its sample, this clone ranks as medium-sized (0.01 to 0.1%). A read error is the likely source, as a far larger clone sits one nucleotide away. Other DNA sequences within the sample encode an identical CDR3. CDR3 nucleotides: TGCGCCAGCAGCTTGGCAGGGGGATACACTGAAGCTTTCTTT. As protein: CASSLAGGYTEAFF. The chain combines TRBV5-1 with TRBJ1-1, with 7 nucleotides matching TRBD1. Germline V gene data show CDR1 as SGHRS and CDR2 as YFSETQ. The CDR3 has 14 amino acids. V lost 0 bases, J lost 3 bases, and 2 bases stayed unmatched.

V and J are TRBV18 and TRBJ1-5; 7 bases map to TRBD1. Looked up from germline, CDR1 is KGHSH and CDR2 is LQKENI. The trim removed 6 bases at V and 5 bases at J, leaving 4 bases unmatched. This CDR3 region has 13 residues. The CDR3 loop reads CASSNDRDQPQHF. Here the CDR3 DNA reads TGTGCCAGCTCTAATGACAGGGATCAGCCCCAGCATTTT.

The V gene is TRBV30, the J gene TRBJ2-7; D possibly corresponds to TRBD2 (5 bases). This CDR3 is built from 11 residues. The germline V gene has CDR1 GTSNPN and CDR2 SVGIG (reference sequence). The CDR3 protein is CVGVLFSEQYF. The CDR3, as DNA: TGTGTGGGAGTCCTATTCTCCGAGCAGTACTTC.

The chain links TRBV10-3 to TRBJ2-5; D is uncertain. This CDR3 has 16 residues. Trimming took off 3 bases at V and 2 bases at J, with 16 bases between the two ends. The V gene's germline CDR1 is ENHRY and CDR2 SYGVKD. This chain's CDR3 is CAISDHRVTLQETQYF. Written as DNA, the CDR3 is TGTGCCATCAGTGACCACCGGGTAACCCTACAAGAGACCCAGTACTTC.

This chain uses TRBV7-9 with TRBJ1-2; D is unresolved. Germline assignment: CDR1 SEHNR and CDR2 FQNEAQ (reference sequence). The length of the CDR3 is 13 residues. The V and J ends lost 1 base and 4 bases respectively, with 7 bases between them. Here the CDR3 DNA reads TGTGCCAGCAGCTTAGGGGCCTTCTATGGCTACACCTTC. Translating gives CASSLGAFYGYTF.

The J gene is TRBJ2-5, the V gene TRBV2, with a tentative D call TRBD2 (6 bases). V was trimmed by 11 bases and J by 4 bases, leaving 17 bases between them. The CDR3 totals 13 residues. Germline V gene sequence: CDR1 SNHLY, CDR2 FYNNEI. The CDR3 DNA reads TGTGCCGTTTCGCGGGGACCCGGAGAGACCCAGTACTTC. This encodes CAVSRGPGETQYF. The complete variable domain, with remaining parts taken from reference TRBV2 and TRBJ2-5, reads EPEVTQTPSHQVTQMGQEVILRCVPISNHLYFYWYRQILGQKVEFLVSFYNNEISEKSEIFDDQFSVERPDGSNFTLKIRSTKLEDSAMYFCAVSRGPGETQYFGPGTRLLVL.

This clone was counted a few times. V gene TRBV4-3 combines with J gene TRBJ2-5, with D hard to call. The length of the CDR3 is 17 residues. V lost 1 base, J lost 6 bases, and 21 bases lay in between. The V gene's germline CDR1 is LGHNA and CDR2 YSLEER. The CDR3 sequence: CASSQATTPNGLQTQYF. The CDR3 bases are TGCGCCAGCAGCCAAGCCACGACACCCAACGGCCTACAGACCCAGTACTTC.

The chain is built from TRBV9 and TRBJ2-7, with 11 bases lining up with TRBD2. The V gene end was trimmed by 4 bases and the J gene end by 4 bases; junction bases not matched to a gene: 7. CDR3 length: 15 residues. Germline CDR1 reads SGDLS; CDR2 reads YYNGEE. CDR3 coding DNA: TGTGCCAGCAGCCCAAGACTAGCGGGAACTTACGAGCAGTACTTC. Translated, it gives CASSPRLAGTYEQYF.

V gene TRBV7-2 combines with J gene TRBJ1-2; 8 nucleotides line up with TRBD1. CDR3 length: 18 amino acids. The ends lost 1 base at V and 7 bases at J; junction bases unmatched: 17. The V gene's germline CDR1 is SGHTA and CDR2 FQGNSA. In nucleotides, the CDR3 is TGTGCCAGCAGCTTAGTAGGTCGGACAGGGAATATTGGCGGTGGCTACACCTTC. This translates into CASSLVGRTGNIGGGYTF.

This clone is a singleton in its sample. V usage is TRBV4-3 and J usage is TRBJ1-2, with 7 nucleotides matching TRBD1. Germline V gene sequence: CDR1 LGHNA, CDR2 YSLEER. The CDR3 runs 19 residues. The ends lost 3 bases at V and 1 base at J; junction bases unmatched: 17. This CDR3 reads CASSHETGTANSLNYGYTF. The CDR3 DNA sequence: TGCGCCAGCAGCCATGAAACCGGGACAGCAAATAGTCTTAACTATGGCTACACCTTC.

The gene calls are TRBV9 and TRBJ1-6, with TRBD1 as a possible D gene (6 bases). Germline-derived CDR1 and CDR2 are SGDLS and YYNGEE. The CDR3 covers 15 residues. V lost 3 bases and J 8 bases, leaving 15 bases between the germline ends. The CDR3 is CASSATGRDHSPLHF. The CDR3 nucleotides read TGTGCCAGCAGCGCCACAGGGAGGGATCATTCACCCCTCCACTTT.

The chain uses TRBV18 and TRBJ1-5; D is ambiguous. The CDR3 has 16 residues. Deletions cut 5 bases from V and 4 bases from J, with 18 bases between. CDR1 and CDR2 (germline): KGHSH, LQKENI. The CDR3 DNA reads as TGTGCCAGCTCATCCCGTCGGGTGGAATCAAATCAGCCCCAGCATTTT. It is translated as CASSSRRVESNQPQHF.

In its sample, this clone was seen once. CDR3 nucleotides: TGTGCCATTGCTGACATAACTAACTATGGCTACACCTTC. It specifies CAIADITNYGYTF. This sequence joins TRBV6-1 and TRBJ1-2; no clear D gene. The V gene's germline CDR1 is MNHNS and CDR2 SASEGT. Trimming took 10 bases from V and 0 from J, leaving 12 bases between them. This CDR3 spans 13 amino acids.